The clone carrying this T cell receptor beta chain was seen a handful of times. Its antigen is currently unknown. V was clipped by 5 bases and J by 1 base; unmatched bases: 9. Germline V gene sequence: CDR1 MDHEN, CDR2 SYDVKM. The CDR3 totals 16 residues. The record originates from a study of identifying expanded T cells in peripheral blood. Using immunoSEQ multiplex PCR, the repertoire was profiled, and TCRdb retains in-frame clones only, with some absent. The table shows tens of thousands of clones, with roughly 90% occurring only once. Regarding the study as a whole: Approximately 2-week clone count variance significantly increased as total template count grew. Technical replicates showed around 1.2 changed clones; approximately 2 weeks roughly 18; four weeks 19.

Collection occurred without any documented infections or immune events in donors. The clonotype originates from a person between 18 and 75 years old in good health. The source material was blood. V and J are TRBV28 and TRBJ2-7; 9 bases match TRBD1. The CDR3 loop is CASSRYRGLRSYEQYF. CDR3 nucleotides: TGTGCCAGCAGTCGATACAGGGGGCTTAGATCCTACGAGCAGTACTTC.